This TCR beta chain was identified during a study of vaccination and CD4 T cells after COVID-19. On the study more broadly: As a positive control, some control cultures were given a CEFX pool, while others were given an HIV-1 Nef pool or no peptide.

V gave up 1 base and J gave up 5 bases, with 6 bases separating them. Germline assignment: CDR1 SGHTA and CDR2 FQGNSA. There are 13 residues in the CDR3. This clonotype came up a few times. The antigen remains unidentified. CD4+ T cells that had been cultured provided DNA sequenced with the Oncomine TCR Beta short-read assay. TCRdb re-called the PCR reads with MiXCR, one entry per CDR3 protein. This table holds approximately 3,500 distinct CDR3 sequences, about 49% found once. Stated treatment: approximately 11-day PBMC culture with coronavirus spike peptide pools or control peptides (ViraFEST assay). Antigen-specific T cells were expanded with peptide pools by ViraFEST, and TCRs were then sequenced. Cultures of PBMCs, approximately 2 million per well, were set up with about 10 IU/ml IL-2 and approximately 9.4 ug/ml peptide pools.

This chain uses TRBV7-2 with TRBJ2-4; a possible D gene is TRBD1 (6 bases). Specimen: CD4+ T cells from blood, cultured in vitro. The TCR sequence derives from a human donor who had recovered from COVID-19. This CDR3 is CASSLGQENIQYF. The DNA for the CDR3 is TGTGCCAGCAGCTTAGGACAGGAAAACATTCAGTACTTC.